This T cell receptor beta chain was recovered during a study of cytomegalovirus exposure and HLA in healthy donors. With respect to this clone: As yet, its antigen is unknown.

Primers for the PCR totalled 60 Vbeta and 13 Jbeta. Measured with immunoSEQ multiplex PCR; TCRdb has only the in-frame clones, and not every one. The data show around 150,000 clones, around 57% seen once. Looked up from germline, CDR1 is SGDLS and CDR2 is YYNGEE. V trimming: 3 bases; J trimming: 3 bases; junction bases outside the gene matches: 4. The length of the CDR3 is 15 residues. The study, taken as a whole, reports: In a later analysis, several top co-occurrence clusters appeared linked to parvovirus B19, influenza, CMV and Epstein-Barr virus. Among TCR beta chains, those listed as cytomegalovirus-associated numbered about 160. Analysis was performed later, and it showed HLA-associated TCR beta chains to be more clonally expanded than equally common others.

The rearrangement links TRBV9 to TRBJ2-1, with TRBD1 matching over 9 bases. Sequenced sample: PBMCs. The TCR sequence derives from a male donor in good health and CMV-seronegative. CDR3 nucleotides: TGTGCCAGCAGCGCCCGGGACAGGGACTACAATGAGCAGTTCTTC. Protein sequence: CASSARDRDYNEQFF.